This TCR beta chain originates from a study of PD-L1 blockade in urothelial cancer. This clone was seen just once. Measured with immunoSEQ multiplex PCR; TCRdb has only the in-frame clones, and not every one. The table records more than 30,000 clones, over 80% of them present only once. V was shortened by 3 bases and J by 7 bases, with 15 bases between the two germline ends. The CDR3 sequence is 14 residues long. CDR1 is SGHAT, CDR2 FQNNGV, per germline. Sequenced material: PBMCs, taken around atezolizumab (anti-PD-L1) treatment. The rearrangement joins TRBV11-2 to TRBJ2-5, with a weak D call TRBD2 (6 bases). The clonotype was recovered from a man aged 50-59 years with urothelial cancer. In DNA, the CDR3 is TGTGCCAGCAGCTTGGAGGGCAGGGCGGTGACCCAGTACTTC. Its protein is CASSLEGRAVTQYF.